The 12 T cell receptor beta chains presented below share a single source sample, sequenced in a study of cytomegalovirus exposure and HLA in healthy donors. PCR used 60 Vbeta primers and 13 Jbeta primers. The data were produced by immunoSEQ multiplex PCR, yet TCRdb's version contains in-frame clones alone and is incomplete. The table includes fewer than 150,000 clones, 65% to 80% detected once. Sequencing was performed on PBMCs. These receptors came from a human donor in good health.

The chain combines TRBV4-2 with TRBJ2-3, with 9 bases fitting TRBD2. Trimming at V came to 0 bases and at J to 4 bases, leaving 5 bases not matched to a gene. Germline assignment: CDR1 LGHNA and CDR2 YNFKEQ. This CDR3 comprises 16 residues. This CDR3 reads CASSQDRAGGPDTQYF. Written as DNA, the CDR3 is TGTGCCAGCAGCCAAGACAGGGCGGGAGGGCCAGATACGCAGTATTTT.

Only a few counts were recorded for this clone. V is TRBV2 and J is TRBJ1-5; 8 positions agree with TRBD1. Germline V gives CDR1 SNHLY, CDR2 FYNNEI. The CDR3 runs to 18 residues. The J segment lost 0 bases and the V segment lost 5 bases, leaving 12 bases of the junction unmatched. The CDR3 sequence: CASSRNGQGRNSNQPQHF. In nucleotides, the CDR3 is TGTGCCAGCAGTCGTAATGGACAGGGTCGGAATAGCAATCAGCCCCAGCATTTT.

The rearrangement joins TRBV7-2 to TRBJ2-7, with D maybe TRBD2 (6 bases). The CDR3 runs 15 residues. CDR1 is SGHTA and CDR2 is FQGNSA in the germline V gene. Trimming removed 3 bases at V and 0 bases at J, with 12 bases between. CDR3 DNA sequence: TGTGCCAGCAGCTTGCAGGAGGGGAGCTCCTACGAGCAGTACTTC. Its translation: CASSLQEGSSYEQYF.

The chain employs TRBV2 and TRBJ2-7; 7 bases line up with TRBD2. There are 14 residues in the CDR3. Germline V lookup: CDR1 SNHLY, CDR2 FYNNEI. J lost 5 bases, V lost 6 bases, and 10 bases had no gene match. CDR3 sequence reads: CASRTSSSPDEQYF. CDR3 nucleotide sequence: TGTGCCAGCAGGACTAGCTCTTCCCCGGACGAGCAGTACTTC.

This clone was observed a handful of times. The V and J genes are TRBV5-1 and TRBJ2-3; tentative D call: TRBD2 (5 bases). Per germline, CDR1 SGHRS and CDR2 YFSETQ. V gave up 7 bases and J gave up 0 bases, with 15 bases separating them. The CDR3 length is 15 residues. The CDR3 DNA reads as TGCGCCAGCCTTCTGGCGGAGGCTAGCACAGATACGCAGTATTTT. Residues: CASLLAEASTDTQYF. The whole variable domain, filled in from reference TRBV5-1 and TRBJ2-3, reads KAGVTQTPRYLIKTRGQQVTLSCSPISGHRSVSWYQQTPGQGLQFLFEYFSETQRNKGNFPGRFSGRQFSNSRSEMNVSTLELGDSALYLCASLLAEASTDTQYFGPGTRLTVL.

The V call is TRBV11-2, the J call TRBJ1-3; 7 nucleotides line up with TRBD1. CDR3 length equals 16 residues. The germline V gene encodes CDR1 SGHAT and CDR2 FQNNGV. The ends lost 5 bases at V and 0 bases at J; junction bases unmatched: 7. DNA for the CDR3: TGTGCCAGCAGCCTACGGGACAGAAACTCTGGAAACACCATATATTTT. It translates to CASSLRDRNSGNTIYF.

This clone turned up a few times. The chain employs TRBV27 and TRBJ1-6, with a weak D call TRBD1 (5 bases). The length of the CDR3 is 14 residues. V lost 7 bases and J lost 7, with 14 bases in between. CDR1 and CDR2 from the germline V gene are MNHEY and SMNVEV (reference sequence). DNA of the CDR3: TGTGCCAGCACCTTGGGGGGGGGAAATTCACCCCTCCACTTT. This gives the protein CASTLGGGNSPLHF.

V is TRBV19 and J is TRBJ2-3; 8 nucleotides line up with TRBD1. V lost 7 bases, J lost 2 bases, and 8 bases stayed unmatched. The CDR3 sequence is 15 residues long. Per the germline V gene, CDR1 is LNHDA and CDR2 is SQIVND (reference sequence). The chain's CDR3 is CASMRGQGPTDTQYF. DNA for the CDR3: TGTGCCAGTATGAGAGGACAGGGTCCCACAGATACGCAGTATTTT.

The chain carries TRBV10-3 and TRBJ1-2, with D unclear. CDR1 is ENHRY, CDR2 SYGVKD, per germline. The CDR3 covers 14 residues. With 4 bases removed from V and 5 bases from J, the gap between germline ends came to 14 bases. CDR3 coding DNA: TGTGCCATCAGTGCATCCTCGACGGGATATGGCTACACCTTC. Translating gives CAISASSTGYGYTF.

This clone was counted between two and nine times. V usage is TRBV9 and J usage is TRBJ1-4; 7 bases are shared with TRBD1. The V segment lost 0 bases and the J segment 1 base; nucleotides outside the gene matches: 6. Per the germline V gene, CDR1 is SGDLS and CDR2 is YYNGEE. This CDR3 comprises 17 residues. CDR3 sequence (DNA): TGTGCCAGCAGCGTAGGGACAGGTTCTGTAACTAATGAAAAACTGTTTTTT. Protein product: CASSVGTGSVTNEKLFF.

This clone was seen a handful of times. The chain has TRBV11-2 and TRBJ1-1; the D gene is possibly TRBD1 (6 bases). CDR1 SGHAT and CDR2 FQNNGV come from the germline V gene. V was shortened by 5 bases and J by 5 bases, with 18 bases between the two germline ends. The CDR3 extends over 15 amino acids. The CDR3 here is CASSTAGAWGTEAFF. The CDR3 DNA is TGTGCCAGCAGCACAGCGGGGGCCTGGGGGACTGAAGCTTTCTTT. The full variable domain, its missing parts supplied by reference TRBV11-2 and TRBJ1-1, is EAGVAQSPRYKIIEKRQSVAFWCNPISGHATLYWYQQILGQGPKLLIQFQNNGVVDDSQLPKDRFSAERLKGVDSTLKIQPAKLEDSAVYLCASSTAGAWGTEAFFGQGTRLTVV.

The chain joins TRBV28 to TRBJ1-3; D may be TRBD1 (6 bases). Trimming cost V 8 bases and J 5 bases, with 16 bases left between them. The V gene's germline CDR1 is MDHEN and CDR2 SYDVKM. The CDR3 totals 14 residues. The CDR3 DNA reads as TGTGCCAGCGGGAGCGGGGGCTCCAGAAACACCATATATTTT. Its translation: CASGSGGSRNTIYF.